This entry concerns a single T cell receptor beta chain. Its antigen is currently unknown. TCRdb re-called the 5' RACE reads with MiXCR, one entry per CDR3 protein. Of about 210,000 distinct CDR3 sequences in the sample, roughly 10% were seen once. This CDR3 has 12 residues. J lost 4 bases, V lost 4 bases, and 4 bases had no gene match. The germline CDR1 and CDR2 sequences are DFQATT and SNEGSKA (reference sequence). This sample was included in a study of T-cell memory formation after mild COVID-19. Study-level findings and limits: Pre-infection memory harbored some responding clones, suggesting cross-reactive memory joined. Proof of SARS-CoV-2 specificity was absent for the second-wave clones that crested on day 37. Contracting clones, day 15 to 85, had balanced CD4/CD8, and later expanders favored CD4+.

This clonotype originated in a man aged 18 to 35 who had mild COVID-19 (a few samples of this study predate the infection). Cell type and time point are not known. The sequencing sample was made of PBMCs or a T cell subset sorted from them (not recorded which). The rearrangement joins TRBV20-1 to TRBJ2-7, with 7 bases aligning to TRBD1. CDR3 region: CSATTGHYEQYF. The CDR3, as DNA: TGCAGTGCTACGACAGGGCATTACGAGCAGTACTTC.